The 12 T cell receptor beta chains presented below share a single source sample, sequenced in a study of blood T cell repertoires in COVID-19 (dated by TCRdb to the early 2020s). Library construction relied on the immunoSEQ multiplex PCR assay. TCRdb obtained this table from immuneACCESS and retained in-frame rearrangements with V and J assigned. These tables miss some clones; where compared with another copy, unresolved V genes account for less than half of the shortfall, and the remainder is unexplained. Across this sample there are 200,000 to 300,000 clones, with approximately 86% seen only once. Together, the top ten hold about 6.3% of the sample. What was sequenced was peripheral blood. All receptors derive from a woman in her fifties or sixties with active or convalescent COVID-19.

This clone was observed many times. Other nucleotide sequences from this sample produce the same CDR3. The gene calls are TRBV6-1 and TRBJ1-2, with TRBD1 identical over 7 bases. With V trimmed by 0 bases and J by 5 bases, 3 bases remained unmatched. This CDR3 spans 14 amino acids. CDR1 MNHNS and CDR2 SASEGT come from the germline V gene. The chain's CDR3 is CASSEALTGYGYTF. CDR3 DNA: TGTGCCAGCAGTGAAGCCCTGACAGGGTATGGCTACACCTTC.

V and J are TRBV5-8 and TRBJ2-1; possibly TRBD1 for D (6 bases). This CDR3 comprises 14 residues. Per germline, CDR1 SGHTS and CDR2 YDEGEE. V was pared by 4 bases and J by 5 bases, with 13 bases between. The DNA for the CDR3 is TGTGCCAGCAGCCCAAGGGGGACCAACAATGAGCAGTTCTTC. The encoded protein is CASSPRGTNNEQFF.

The V call is TRBV19, the J call TRBJ1-2; D is uncertain. With 4 bases removed from V and 3 bases from J, the gap between germline ends came to 6 bases. Germline assignment: CDR1 LNHDA and CDR2 SQIVND (reference sequence). The CDR3 sequence is 12 residues long. Written as DNA, the CDR3 is TGTGCCAGTAGTACCCGTTACTATGGCTACACCTTC. It codes for CASSTRYYGYTF. The full variable domain, completed using reference TRBV19 and TRBJ1-2, is DGGITQSPKYLFRKEGQNVTLSCEQNLNHDAMYWYRQDPGQGLRLIYYSQIVNDFQKGDIAEGYSVSREKKESFPLTVTSAQKNPTAFYLCASSTRYYGYTFGSGTRLTVV.

For this clone: At one of its ends the junction is not consistent with the germline gene, which may arise from a read error. The rearrangement links TRBV7-7 to TRBJ2-5; tentative D call: TRBD2 (6 bases). The CDR3 is 14 residues long. Germline V gene data show CDR1 as SSHAT and CDR2 as FNYEAQ (reference sequence). DNA of the CDR3: TGTGCTAGCAGCTTAGGAGCGGGCAAAGAGACCCAGTACTTC. The encoded protein is CASSLGAGKETQYF.

The chain carries TRBV6-5 and TRBJ2-1, with D possibly matching TRBD2 (7 bases). Germline V gives CDR1 MNHEY, CDR2 SVGAGI. The germline V and J ends were trimmed by 6 bases and 8 bases, with 14 bases remaining between them. The CDR3 has 13 residues. The CDR3 sequence is CASRRGGAHEQFF. For the CDR3, the DNA is TGTGCCAGCAGGAGGGGGGGGGCACATGAGCAGTTCTTC.

This chain links TRBV3-1 (or the pseudogene TRBV3-2) with TRBJ1-2; 8 nucleotides align to TRBD1. This CDR3 region has 15 residues. Germline CDR1 LGHDT, CDR2 YNNKEL (reference sequence). J lost 4 bases, V lost 5 bases, and 9 bases had no gene match. The CDR3 loop is CASSLRTGSVYGYTF. CDR3 sequence (DNA): TGTGCCAGCAGCTTACGGACAGGGAGCGTCTATGGCTACACCTTC.

The chain recombines TRBV2 with TRBJ2-5, with unresolved D. Trimming removed 7 bases at V and 2 bases at J, with 17 bases between. This CDR3 region has 15 residues. Germline-derived CDR1 and CDR2 are SNHLY and FYNNEI. For the CDR3, the DNA is TGTGCCAGCAAAGTGGAGCCCGAGACTCAAGAGACCCAGTACTTC. Protein product: CASKVEPETQETQYF. Looking up the rest from reference TRBV2 and TRBJ2-5 gives the full variable domain: EPEVTQTPSHQVTQMGQEVILRCVPISNHLYFYWYRQILGQKVEFLVSFYNNEISEKSEIFDDQFSVERPDGSNFTLKIRSTKLEDSAMYFCASKVEPETQETQYFGPGTRLLVL.

The V and J genes are TRBV18 and TRBJ1-1; TRBD1 matches at 9 bases. This CDR3 is 17 amino acids long. V shed 5 bases, J shed 0 bases, and the junction held 10 bases outside the gene matches. In germline, CDR1 is KGHSH, CDR2 LQKENI. This CDR3 reads CASSSGTGFPLNTEAFF. CDR3 bases: TGTGCCAGCTCATCCGGGACAGGGTTCCCGTTGAACACTGAAGCTTTCTTT.

This rearrangement joins TRBV19 to TRBJ2-7, with 13 bases lining up with TRBD2. Looked up from germline, CDR1 is LNHDA and CDR2 is SQIVND (reference sequence). The CDR3 loop spans 18 amino acids. V lost 4 bases, J lost 0 bases, and 9 bases stayed unmatched. This chain's CDR3 is CASSRLAGGPTSSYEQYF. As DNA, the CDR3 is TGTGCCAGTAGTAGACTAGCGGGAGGTCCGACAAGCTCCTACGAGCAGTACTTC.

The gene calls are TRBV7-9 and TRBJ1-1, with TRBD1 matching 9 bases. Germline V gene data show CDR1 as SEHNR and CDR2 as FQNEAQ (reference sequence). V gave up 9 bases and J gave up 0 bases; unmatched junction bases: 2. There are 13 residues in the CDR3. CDR3 protein: CASGDRVNTEAFF. The DNA of the CDR3 is TGTGCCAGTGGGGACAGGGTGAACACTGAAGCTTTCTTT.

CDR3 coding DNA: TGTGCCACGGCTGGACTAGCGGCGTACAATGAGCAGTTCTTC. Encoded protein: CATAGLAAYNEQFF. The chain is built from TRBV15 and TRBJ2-1, with 10 bases identical to TRBD2. V was pared by 9 bases and J by 4 bases, with 6 bases of the junction left unmatched. Germline V gene lookup returns CDR1 LNHNV and CDR2 YYDKDF (reference sequence). This CDR3 is 14 amino acids long.

This chain uses TRBV19 with TRBJ2-5; a possible D gene is TRBD1 (8 bases). V lost 6 bases and J lost 3, with 14 bases in between. CDR3 size: 14 residues. CDR1 and CDR2 (germline): LNHDA, SQIVND (reference sequence). CDR3 in DNA: TGTGCCAGTAGACAGGGGGGGCTAGAAGAGACCCAGTACTTC. As protein: CASRQGGLEETQYF.